The 26 T cell receptor beta chains presented below share a single source sample, sequenced in a study of cytomegalovirus exposure and HLA in healthy donors. Researchers ran the PCR with 60 Vbeta and 13 Jbeta primers. Profiling relied on immunoSEQ multiplex PCR, and the TCRdb table lists in-frame clones only, not all of them. The data show 250,000 to 350,000 clones, under 90% seen once. The sample consisted of PBMCs. Source of these receptors: a girl aged 2-10 years in good health and CMV-seronegative.

Details on this clone: A read error may produce the germline difference seen at one junction end. The chain has TRBV7-9 and TRBJ2-7, with a tentative D call TRBD2 (7 bases). The length of the CDR3 is 15 residues. CDR1 SEHNR and CDR2 FQNEAQ come from the germline V gene (reference sequence). CDR3 sequence reads: CSSSSRGGVPYEQYF. Here the CDR3 DNA reads TGTTCCAGCAGCTCGAGGGGGGGCGTCCCTTACGAGCAGTACTTC.

V gene TRBV2 combines with J gene TRBJ2-7; 11 nucleotides align to TRBD2. J gave up 6 bases and V 3 bases, and 1 base lay outside the gene matches. Germline CDR1 SNHLY, CDR2 FYNNEI. CDR3 length equals 13 residues. The CDR3 protein is CASSDLAGGEQYF. DNA of the CDR3: TGTGCCAGCAGTGATCTAGCGGGAGGCGAGCAGTACTTC.

The chain joins TRBV2 to TRBJ2-5; maybe TRBD2 (6 bases). Germline V CDR1 and CDR2: SNHLY, FYNNEI. The germline V and J ends were trimmed by 6 bases and 5 bases, with 13 bases remaining between them. CDR3 length: 13 amino acids. CDR3 coding DNA: TGTGCCAGCAGGGGACTTTCAAGCGAGACCCAGTACTTC. This encodes CASRGLSSETQYF.

The chain couples TRBV6-5 to TRBJ1-1, with unresolved D. Germline CDR1 MNHEY, CDR2 SVGAGI. Trimming stripped 0 bases from V and 1 base from J, with 3 bases between. This CDR3 has 13 amino acids. The DNA of the CDR3 is TGTGCCAGCAGTTACTCCTGGAACACTGAAGCTTTCTTT. Amino acid sequence: CASSYSWNTEAFF.

The chain couples TRBV5-8 to TRBJ1-2; 8 bases map to TRBD1. The germline V gene encodes CDR1 SGHTS and CDR2 YDEGEE. V dropped 1 base and J dropped 3; count of bases not matched to a gene: 11. The CDR3 is 17 residues long. The CDR3 nucleotides read TGTGCCAGCAGCTTGCTCCTCAGGACAGGGATGGACTATGGCTACACCTTC. It specifies CASSLLLRTGMDYGYTF.

The chain joins TRBV11-2 to TRBJ2-1; D is ambiguous. The V gene lost 0 bases and the J gene lost 10 bases, with 4 bases spanning the gap. The CDR3 spans 11 residues. CDR1 is SGHAT and CDR2 is FQNNGV in the germline V gene. The CDR3 loop reads CASSLDREQFF. The CDR3, as DNA: TGTGCCAGCAGCTTAGACAGGGAGCAGTTCTTC.

V gene TRBV18 combines with J gene TRBJ1-1, with TRBD1 matching over 7 bases. This CDR3 has 16 residues. Germline V CDR1 and CDR2: KGHSH, LQKENI. Trimming took 7 bases from V and 1 from J; bases not matched to a gene: 12. CDR3 coding DNA: TGTGCCAGCTTGGGCTATTTACAGGGGCGGAACACTGAAGCTTTCTTT. This translates into CASLGYLQGRNTEAFF.

The rearrangement joins TRBV5-1 to TRBJ2-5; 11 bases are shared with TRBD2. In germline, CDR1 is SGHRS, CDR2 YFSETQ. The CDR3 runs 16 residues. Germline trimming cut 2 bases from V and 1 base from J; bases unmatched to any gene: 4. The CDR3: CASSFIGLAGQETQYF. In DNA, the CDR3 is TGCGCCAGCAGCTTTATCGGACTAGCGGGCCAAGAGACCCAGTACTTC.

This chain links TRBV4-1 with TRBJ2-7; D remains ambiguous. The germline V gene has CDR1 MGHRA and CDR2 YSYEKL. V dropped 4 bases and J dropped 3 bases, with 10 bases sitting between them. The CDR3 is 13 residues long. CDR3 bases: TGCGCCAGCAGCCCCCCCAGAAACTACGAGCAGTACTTC. The encoded protein is CASSPPRNYEQYF.

This clone was counted between two and nine times. The V and J genes are TRBV6-5 and TRBJ2-2; 9 nucleotides align to TRBD2. This CDR3 is 15 amino acids long. Unmatched junction bases numbered 4, after V lost 6 bases and J lost 2 bases. CDR1 and CDR2 (germline): MNHEY, SVGAGI. Written as DNA, the CDR3 is TGTGCCAGCAGAACGGGACTAGCCAACACCGGGGAGCTGTTTTTT. It codes for CASRTGLANTGELFF.

The genes are TRBV7-2 and TRBJ2-3; 7 bases align to TRBD2. This CDR3 comprises 15 residues. Trimming removed 1 base from V and 6 bases from J; junction bases left unmatched: 7. CDR1 is SGHTA, CDR2 FQGNSA, per germline. The DNA of the CDR3 is TGTGCCAGCAGCTTAGTATCTAGCGGAGGTGATACGCAGTATTTT. It translates to CASSLVSSGGDTQYF.

This chain connects TRBV18 to TRBJ2-7; 11 bases map to TRBD1. CDR1 and CDR2 from the germline V gene are KGHSH and LQKENI. V was clipped by 2 bases and J by 6 bases; unmatched bases: 9. The CDR3 is made up of 16 amino acids. DNA of the CDR3: TGTGCCAGCTCACCATTCTCCGGACAGGGGGCGAGCGAGCAGTACTTC. The encoded protein is CASSPFSGQGASEQYF.

The V call is TRBV28, the J call TRBJ2-3, with D perhaps TRBD1 (6 bases). Germline lookup yields CDR1 MDHEN and CDR2 SYDVKM. This CDR3 has 16 amino acids. V lost 6 bases and J lost 0, with 16 bases in between. In DNA form, the CDR3 reads TGTGCCAGCAGCCTTTTTATGGGGGCCAGCACAGATACGCAGTATTTT. It translates to CASSLFMGASTDTQYF.

V usage is TRBV2 and J usage is TRBJ1-6; no definite D call. Germline lookup yields CDR1 SNHLY and CDR2 FYNNEI. The V and J ends lost 4 bases and 5 bases respectively, with 12 bases between them. The CDR3 runs 15 residues. CDR3 residues: CASSGGRINNSPLHF. DNA for the CDR3: TGTGCCAGCAGTGGTGGCAGGATTAATAATTCACCCCTCCACTTT. The variable domain in full, completed from reference TRBV2 and TRBJ1-6, reads EPEVTQTPSHQVTQMGQEVILRCVPISNHLYFYWYRQILGQKVEFLVSFYNNEISEKSEIFDDQFSVERPDGSNFTLKIRSTKLEDSAMYFCASSGGRINNSPLHFGNGTRLTVT.

This chain uses TRBV7-2 with TRBJ2-3, with a weak D call TRBD2 (5 bases). The V gene lost 3 bases and the J gene lost 2 bases, with 6 bases spanning the gap. This CDR3 is 13 amino acids long. Looked up from germline, CDR1 is SGHTA and CDR2 is FQGNSA. CDR3 protein: CASSFRDTDTQYF. The CDR3 DNA is TGTGCCAGCAGCTTCCGGGACACAGATACGCAGTATTTT.

In this sample, this clone turned up once. The V and J genes are TRBV7-2 and TRBJ2-7; 9 nucleotides agree with TRBD2. V shed 5 bases, J shed 4 bases, and the junction held 21 bases outside the gene matches. The CDR3 contains 19 residues. Germline-derived CDR1 and CDR2 are SGHTA and FQGNSA. CDR3 in DNA: TGTGCCAGCAGCCTAGAGGGGGGGGGAGACCTAGCGGGGTGGTACGAGCAGTACTTC. This translates into CASSLEGGGDLAGWYEQYF.

This sequence joins TRBV9 and TRBJ2-7; 12 bases map to TRBD1. Germline trimming cut 3 bases from V and 7 bases from J; bases unmatched to any gene: 5. Germline assignment: CDR1 SGDLS and CDR2 YYNGEE. There are 14 residues in the CDR3. The CDR3 DNA sequence: TGTGCCAGCAGCGCCCGGGACAGGGGGCGTGAGCAGTACTTC. This codes for CASSARDRGREQYF.

As to this clone: The junction differs from germline at one of its ends, possibly a read error. V and J are TRBV7-9 and TRBJ2-5; 7 nucleotides match TRBD2. The germline gives CDR1 SEHNR, CDR2 FQNEAQ (reference sequence). The CDR3 runs 13 residues. CDR3: CSSSRRGEAAQYF. The CDR3 DNA is TGTTCCAGCAGCAGACGGGGGGAGGCGGCCCAGTACTTC. Filled out from reference TRBV7-9 and TRBJ2-5, the complete variable domain reads DTGVSQNPRHKITKRGQNVTFRCDPISEHNRLYWYRQTLGQGPEFLTYFQNEAQLEKSRLLSDRFSAERPKGSFSTLEIQRTEQGDSAMYLCSSSRRGEAAQYFGPGTRLLVL.

There are a few counts of this clone. This rearrangement joins TRBV6-4 to TRBJ2-7; 7 nucleotides align to TRBD1. The CDR3 is 15 residues long. Germline V CDR1 and CDR2: MRHNA, SNTAGT. Trimming cost V 7 bases and J 2 bases; bases outside gene matches: 11. In DNA, the CDR3 is TGTGCCAGCACCTTACAACGGGACAGTCCCTACGAGCAGTACTTC. Residues: CASTLQRDSPYEQYF.

This clone was seen only a few times. The V gene is TRBV5-1, the J gene TRBJ2-7, with D perhaps matching TRBD1 (6 bases). The CDR3 consists of 14 residues. V lost 4 bases, J lost 1 base, and 12 bases lay in between. Germline CDR1 SGHRS, CDR2 YFSETQ. The CDR3 DNA follows: TGCGCCAGCAGCACAACAGGGATGTCCTACGAGCAGTACTTC. Residues: CASSTTGMSYEQYF.

The chain has TRBV5-8 and TRBJ2-7; TRBD1 is a possible D gene (6 bases). V was trimmed by 2 bases and J by 2 bases, leaving 11 bases between them. This CDR3 has 14 residues. CDR1 SGHTS and CDR2 YDEGEE come from the germline V gene. The CDR3 loop reads CASSFYKGAYEQYF. The CDR3 DNA follows: TGTGCCAGCAGCTTTTACAAGGGGGCCTACGAGCAGTACTTC.

The V call is TRBV5-4, the J call TRBJ1-1, with D possibly being TRBD1 (5 bases). The CDR3 has 13 residues. The germline V gene has CDR1 SGHNT and CDR2 YYREEE (reference sequence). V was trimmed by 1 base and J by 6 bases, leaving 10 bases between them. The CDR3 DNA reads TGTGCCAGCAGCTTGAAGGGGTCGGCTGAAGCTTTCTTT. Its translation is CASSLKGSAEAFF.

The chain combines TRBV5-4 with TRBJ2-5; 8 nucleotides align to TRBD1. V dropped 0 bases and J dropped 7; count of bases not matched to a gene: 8. The germline V gene has CDR1 SGHNT and CDR2 YYREEE (reference sequence). The CDR3 consists of 15 residues. The CDR3 reads CASSLEGQGQRTQYF. The DNA for the CDR3 is TGTGCCAGCAGCTTGGAAGGACAGGGCCAACGGACCCAGTACTTC.

This clone was seen a few times. The J gene is TRBJ2-7, the V gene TRBV11-2; the D gene is possibly TRBD2 (5 bases). The CDR3 has 13 amino acids. Trimming shortened V by 2 bases and J by 7 bases, and 12 bases separated the two germline ends. Per the germline V gene, CDR1 is SGHAT and CDR2 is FQNNGV. The CDR3 bases are TGTGCCAGCAGCTTATCGAGGGAACGGGAGCAGTACTTC. Amino acids: CASSLSREREQYF.

The chain employs TRBV28 and TRBJ1-5; D gene unclear. The V end was cut by 2 bases, the J end by 2 bases, with 10 bases between. CDR3 length: 15 residues. Germline V gene data show CDR1 as MDHEN and CDR2 as SYDVKM. This CDR3 is CASSLAPQGNQPQHF. For the CDR3, the DNA is TGTGCCAGCAGTTTAGCGCCTCAGGGCAATCAGCCCCAGCATTTT.

The rearrangement uses TRBV5-8 and TRBJ1-1; D perhaps matches TRBD1 (5 bases). Germline loops: CDR1 SGHTS, CDR2 YDEGEE. There are 14 residues in the CDR3. The V end was cut by 0 bases, the J end by 4 bases, with 10 bases between. The CDR3 loop is CASSLDGGGTEAFF. DNA of the CDR3: TGTGCCAGCAGCTTGGATGGCGGGGGCACTGAAGCTTTCTTT.